This T cell receptor beta chain came from a study of human T cells and chemical hapten exposure. Trimming removed 10 bases from V and 6 bases from J; junction bases left unmatched: 1. The CDR3 sequence is 11 residues long. Germline V gives CDR1 ENHRY, CDR2 SYGVKD. TCRdb processed the RACE reads anew with MiXCR; each CDR3 protein has one entry. The sample carries tens of thousands of distinct CDR3 sequences, about 11% recorded once. This clonotype was seen a handful of times. Indicated time point: pre-sensitization, week 0. The treatment: therapeutic diphenylcyclopropenone sensitization with weekly scalp DPC. Blood, whole and unfractionated, served as the source for total RNA extraction.

This sequence joins TRBV10-3 and TRBJ2-2, with TRBD2 matching over 8 bases. The sequence derives from a woman aged 40 to 55 with alopecia areata. Some clones in this sample may be carry-over from other donors' samples. The sample was whole blood, taken in connection with sensitization to the hapten diphenylcyclopropenone (DPC). CDR3 DNA: TGTGCCACCGGGGGGGCCGGGGAGCTGTTTTTT. Its protein is CATGGAGELFF.